The rows below give T cell receptor beta chains drawn from one sample of a study of CD4 T cells in relation to SARS-CoV-2 and coronaviruses. Some clones are missing from TCRdb's copy, which holds only in-frame ones; the method was immunoSEQ multiplex PCR. The sample contains some 19,000 clones, 70% to 85% of which appear only once. No antigen is known for these receptors. The sample consisted of CD4+ T cells from PBMCs, cultured in vitro. The receptor source for this set is a human donor in good health. The CDR3 runs from the conserved cysteine through the conserved F or W. D genes are given only for firm matches. For some rows the clone size is stated as once, few or many, or as a class when expanded; others skip it.

>TRBV28|TRBJ1-2|NA|13|NA
TGTGCCAGCAGTGTATCGGACAACTATGGCTACACCTTC
CASSVSDNYGYTF
>TRBV18|TRBJ1-4|TRBD1|14|NA
TGTGCCAGCTCGGGACAGGGGACGGATGAAAAACTGTTTTTT
CASSGQGTDEKLFF
>TRBV2|TRBJ1-1|NA|14|few
TGTGCCAGCAGTGAAAACGGGAAGGAGACTGAAGCTTTCTTT
CASSENGKETEAFF
>TRBV21-1|TRBJ2-5|NA|15|NA
TGTGCCAGCAGTTTCACCGGGACGATGGGGGAGACCCAGTACTTC
CASSFTGTMGETQYF
>TRBV6-2/TRBV6-3|TRBJ1-1|NA|12|once
TGTGCCAGCAGTTGGCCGAAAGTGCAAGCTTTCTTT
CASSWPKVQAFF
>TRBV5-1|TRBJ2-1|NA|14|once
TGCGCCAGCAGCTTCCAGGAGTTCGGGAATGAGCAGTTCTTC
CASSFQEFGNEQFF
>TRBV18|TRBJ1-5|NA|16|once
TGTGCCAGCTCACCGTTCTTTGAATCGCAGGGGCAGCCCCAGCATTTT
CASSPFFESQGQPQHF
>TRBV6-5|TRBJ1-1|TRBD1|14|NA
TGTGCCAGCACCTCTCCGGCGGCAGGGGGCTTGTCTTTCTTT
CASTSPAAGGLSFF
>TRBV2|TRBJ1-5|NA|13|NA
TGTGCCAGCAGAGGACAGATCAATCAGCCCCAGCATTTT
CASRGQINQPQHF
>TRBV5-6|TRBJ2-1|NA|13|NA
TGTGCCAGCAACCTCTGGGGACCCAATGAGCAGTTCTTC
CASNLWGPNEQFF
>TRBV6-5|TRBJ2-1|TRBD2|15|NA
TGTGCCAGCACCCACCTAGCGGGAGGTAACAATGAGCAGTTCTTC
CASTHLAGGNNEQFF
>TRBV7-2|TRBJ2-3|TRBD1|15|NA
TGTGCCAGCAGCTTAGTTGCAGGGGGCCGGAATACGCAGTATTTT
CASSLVAGGRNTQYF
>TRBV19|TRBJ1-3|NA|13|NA
TGTGCCAGTACCCCGAACTCTGGAAACACCATATATTTT
CASTPNSGNTIYF
>TRBV3-1/TRBV3-2|TRBJ2-3|NA|16|NA
TGTGCCAGCAGCTCAACTTTGTTGGGGGGCACAGATACGCAGTATTTT
CASSSTLLGGTDTQYF
>TRBV6-2/TRBV6-3|TRBJ2-1|TRBD2|15|NA
TGTGCCAGCAGTTACGCCGGGGGGGCCTACAATGAGCAGTTCTTC
CASSYAGGAYNEQFF
>TRBV6-4|TRBJ2-3|TRBD2|14|NA
TGTGCCAGCGGTAGCGGGGGCCCCACAGATACGCAGTATTTT
CASGSGGPTDTQYF
>TRBV7-8|TRBJ1-1|TRBD1|15|NA
TGTGCCAGCAGCTTTACAGGGGGCCTCGGTACTGAAGCTTTCTTT
CASSFTGGLGTEAFF
>TRBV18|TRBJ1-2|NA|14|once
TGTGCCAGCTCACCCCCGACGGGGGCGTTTGGCTACACCTTC
CASSPPTGAFGYTF
>TRBV7-2|TRBJ1-5|NA|13|NA
TGTGCCAGCAGCTTAGCGATAAGTCAGCCCCAGCATTTT
CASSLAISQPQHF
>TRBV7-2|TRBJ2-2|TRBD1|16|NA
TGTGCCAGCAGCTTGATGACAGGGCCAGAAGGCGGGGAGCTGTTTTTT
CASSLMTGPEGGELFF
>TRBV9|TRBJ1-2|NA|14|once
TGTGCCAGCAGCGTAGGTTGGGGGGCCTATGGCTACACCTTC
CASSVGWGAYGYTF
>TRBV11-2|TRBJ1-1|NA|14|NA
TGTGCCAGCAGCTCGCGGGTAGCTAGTACTGAAGCTTTCTTT
CASSSRVASTEAFF